What follows are 20 T cell receptor beta chains derived from one specimen sequenced in a study of blood T cells in healthy people across ages. A sample-barcoded 5' primer and a J-beta primer mix were used in a second PCR of roughly 7 to 11 cycles. TCRdb re-derived calls from the 5' RACE reads in MiXCR, one entry per CDR3 protein. The table lists some 1.5 million distinct CDR3 sequences, 28% of them singletons. Sequencing input: blood. Receptors were obtained from a woman in her 30s in good health.

The V gene is TRBV28, the J gene TRBJ1-2; D gene uncertain. V gave up 7 bases and J gave up 6 bases, with 12 bases separating them. The CDR3 spans 12 residues. CDR1 and CDR2 from the germline V gene are MDHEN and SYDVKM. Here the CDR3 reads CASNSSPHGYTF. Here the CDR3 DNA reads TGTGCCAGCAACTCGTCACCGCATGGCTACACCTTC.

Concerning this clonotype itself: One base away lies a much larger clone, so this may be a sequencing read error. The rearrangement joins TRBV29-1 to TRBJ2-1, with D possibly being TRBD2 (6 bases). The CDR3 is made up of 10 amino acids. The ends were cut back, 6 bases at V and 10 bases at J, with 10 bases in the middle. Germline CDR1 SQVTM, CDR2 ANQGSEA. CDR3 region: CSVQDYEQFF. The CDR3 coding sequence is TGCAGCGTCCAGGACTACGAGCAGTTCTTC.

The genes are TRBV20-1 and TRBJ2-7; D remains unclear. The CDR3 is 11 amino acids. Germline CDR1 reads DFQATT; CDR2 reads SNEGSKA (reference sequence). Trimming cost V 3 bases and J 5 bases, with 8 bases left between them. The DNA of the CDR3 is TGCAGTGCTAGGATGGTGGACGAGCAGTACTTC. This codes for CSARMVDEQYF.

Only a few counts were recorded for this clonotype. One junction end does not reproduce the germline sequence, and a read error may be involved. The chain recombines TRBV6-1 with TRBJ2-6, with D tentatively TRBD1 or TRBD2 (5 bases each). CDR3 size: 20 residues. The germline V gene encodes CDR1 MNHNS and CDR2 SASEGT. Here the CDR3 reads CASSRKLRVPILAGANVRTF. The CDR3 DNA follows: TGTGCCAGCAGTCGGAAGTTGAGGGTGCCTATCCTCGCTGGGGCCAACGTCCGGACTTTC.

This clonotype was seen at least ten times. The chain couples TRBV5-8 to TRBJ2-4, with 9 bases fitting TRBD2. There are 15 residues in the CDR3. Germline V gene lookup returns CDR1 SGHTS and CDR2 YDEGEE. V lost 0 bases, J lost 13 bases, and 11 bases stayed unmatched. The CDR3 spells CASSLGSGSFYEQYF. The CDR3 DNA reads TGTGCCAGCAGCTTGGGTAGCGGGAGTTTTTATGAGCAGTACTTC.

This clonotype was detected a few times. The CDR3 protein is CASRPTVSTNEKLFF. CDR3 coding DNA: TGCGCCAGCAGGCCTACAGTGTCAACTAATGAAAAACTGTTTTTT. The chain couples TRBV5-1 to TRBJ1-4; no definite D call. Germline V gene sequence: CDR1 SGHRS, CDR2 YFSETQ. The V gene lost 5 bases and the J gene lost 0 bases, with 11 bases spanning the gap. The CDR3 has 15 amino acids.

This clonotype was seen at least ten times. V is TRBV7-2 and J is TRBJ2-7; D call uncertain. The CDR3 consists of 14 residues. V was shortened by 5 bases and J by 2 bases, with 13 bases between the two germline ends. Germline V gene lookup returns CDR1 SGHTA and CDR2 FQGNSA. The CDR3 is CASSPPPITYEQYF. CDR3 nucleotides: TGTGCCAGCAGCCCCCCCCCCATAACCTACGAGCAGTACTTC.

The V and J genes are TRBV7-6 and TRBJ1-5, with TRBD1 identical over 7 bases. The CDR3 length is 17 residues. In germline, CDR1 is SGHVS, CDR2 FNYEAQ. The V and J ends lost 0 bases and 0 bases, in that order; junction bases with no gene match: 5. DNA for the CDR3: TGTGCCAGCAGCTTAGCCGGGACAGAAATTAGCAATCAGCCCCAGCATTTT. This codes for CASSLAGTEISNQPQHF.

The J gene is TRBJ2-5, the V gene TRBV9; D call uncertain. Between the trimmed V and J ends, which lost 3 bases and 4 bases, there was a span of 10 bases. Germline V gives CDR1 SGDLS, CDR2 YYNGEE. CDR3 length equals 13 residues. For the CDR3, the DNA is TGTGCCAGCAGCGCCCCCCGCTTAGAGACCCAGTACTTC. It yields the protein CASSAPRLETQYF.

V and J are TRBV30 and TRBJ1-1; tentatively, D is TRBD1 (5 bases). The germline gives CDR1 GTSNPN, CDR2 SVGIG (reference sequence). This CDR3 is 13 amino acids long. Trimming left V 5 bases short and J 1 base short, with 11 bases between. In nucleotides, the CDR3 is TGTGCCTGGGAGCAGGGAACGAACACTGAAGCTTTCTTT. As protein: CAWEQGTNTEAFF.

This clonotype was counted a few times. The chain uses TRBV4-1 and TRBJ2-3; D is ambiguous. The CDR3 is 14 amino acids. Germline CDR1 reads MGHRA; CDR2 reads YSYEKL. V shed 0 bases and J shed 0 bases, with 4 bases lying between them. CDR3 residues: CASSQELSTDTQYF. CDR3 bases: TGCGCCAGCAGCCAAGAGCTTAGCACAGATACGCAGTATTTT.

Notes on this clonotype: It may be a read error: a sequence one base away is much more abundant. Written as DNA, the CDR3 is TGCAGCGGGAGGGCGGGGAAACCCTACAATGAGCAGTACTTC. Encoded protein: CSGRAGKPYNEQYF. The J gene is TRBJ2-1, the V gene TRBV29-1; tentative D call: TRBD2 (6 bases). Matching the DNA end better, TRBJ2-7 makes the J call doubtful. The CDR3 contains 14 residues. Looked up from germline, CDR1 is SQVTM and CDR2 is ANQGSEA.

This clonotype was found many times. This chain connects TRBV4-1 to TRBJ2-6; 10 bases line up with TRBD2. Unmatched junction bases numbered 10, after V lost 2 bases and J lost 0 bases. Germline V gene data show CDR1 as MGHRA and CDR2 as YSYEKL. The CDR3 covers 20 residues. CDR3 nucleotides: TGCGCCAGCAGCCAAAGGCTAGCGGGGGCTTCGAGCTCTGGGGCCAACGTCCTGACTTTC. Its protein product is CASSQRLAGASSSGANVLTF.

This clonotype occurred a few times. The chain links TRBV12-3 or TRBV12-4 to TRBJ1-2; the D is unclear. The V gene lost 5 bases and the J gene lost 3 bases, with 13 bases spanning the gap. The CDR3 covers 14 residues. CDR3 amino acids: CASSEAAADYGYTF. Here the CDR3 DNA reads TGTGCCAGCAGTGAAGCGGCAGCCGACTATGGCTACACCTTC.

The sample holds a few counts of this clonotype. A much larger clone sits a single nucleotide away, making a read error possible. This chain connects TRBV7-9 to TRBJ2-7; unclear D gene. Trimming took off 1 base at V and 2 bases at J, with 6 bases between the two ends. The CDR3 length is 13 residues. Germline-derived CDR1 and CDR2 are SEHNR and FQNEAQ (reference sequence). As DNA, the CDR3 is TGTGCCAGCAGCTTAGTTTATGCCTACGAGCAGTACTTC. Translation: CASSLVYAYEQYF.

This chain joins TRBV3-1 and TRBJ2-7, with 8 bases lining up with TRBD1. CDR3 length: 14 residues. V gave up 5 bases and J gave up 3 bases; unmatched junction bases: 6. Germline CDR1 LGHDT, CDR2 YNNKEL (reference sequence). In nucleotides, the CDR3 is TGTGCCAGCAGCGACGGGGGACAGGACTACGAGCAGTACTTC. Protein sequence: CASSDGGQDYEQYF.

J is TRBJ2-2 and V is TRBV9; D unresolved. CDR1 is SGDLS, CDR2 YYNGEE, per germline. The CDR3 has 15 residues. V was pared by 0 bases and J by 0 bases, with 6 bases between. CDR3 amino acids: CASSVESANTGELFF. The CDR3 DNA reads TGTGCCAGCAGCGTAGAAAGCGCGAACACCGGGGAGCTGTTTTTT.

The genes are TRBV27 and TRBJ1-5, with D perhaps matching TRBD1 (6 bases). V shed 9 bases and J shed 4 bases, with 10 bases lying between them. This CDR3 is 12 amino acids long. Germline V gene lookup returns CDR1 MNHEY and CDR2 SMNVEV (reference sequence). The CDR3 region is CASFTGNQPQHF. DNA of the CDR3: TGTGCCAGTTTTACAGGGAATCAGCCCCAGCATTTT.

This clonotype was seen more than once but under ten times. The rearrangement joins TRBV20-1 to TRBJ1-5; maybe TRBD1 (5 bases). Germline lookup yields CDR1 DFQATT and CDR2 SNEGSKA (reference sequence). Trimming stripped 0 bases from V and 0 bases from J, with 12 bases between. The CDR3 length is 16 residues. The CDR3 protein is CSARDGAGSSNQPQHF. For the CDR3, the DNA is TGCAGTGCTAGAGATGGGGCAGGGAGTAGCAATCAGCCCCAGCATTTT.

This clonotype has a handful of counts. J is TRBJ2-1 and V is TRBV7-8; perhaps TRBD2 as D (5 bases). Trimming took off 1 base at V and 7 bases at J, with 20 bases between the two ends. Germline loops: CDR1 SGHVS, CDR2 FQNEAQ. The CDR3 sequence is 17 residues long. CDR3 protein: CASSLGSVRASSNEQFF. The CDR3 nucleotides read TGTGCCAGCAGCTTAGGCTCGGTTCGGGCTAGCAGTAATGAGCAGTTCTTC.